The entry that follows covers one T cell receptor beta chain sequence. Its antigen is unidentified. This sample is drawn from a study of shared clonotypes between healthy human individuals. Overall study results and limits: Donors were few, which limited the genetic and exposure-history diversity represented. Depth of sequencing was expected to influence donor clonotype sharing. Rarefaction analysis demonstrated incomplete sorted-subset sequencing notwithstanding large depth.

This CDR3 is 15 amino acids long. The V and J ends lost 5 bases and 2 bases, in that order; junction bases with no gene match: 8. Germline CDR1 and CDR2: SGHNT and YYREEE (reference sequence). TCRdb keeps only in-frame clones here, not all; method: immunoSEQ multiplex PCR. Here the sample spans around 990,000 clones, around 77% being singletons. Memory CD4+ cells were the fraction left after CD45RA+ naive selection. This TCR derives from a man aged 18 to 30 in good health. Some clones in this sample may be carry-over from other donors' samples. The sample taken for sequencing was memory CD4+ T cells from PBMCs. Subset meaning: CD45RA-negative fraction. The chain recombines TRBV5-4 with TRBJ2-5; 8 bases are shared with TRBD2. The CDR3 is CASRFSGTQQETQYF. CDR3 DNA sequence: TGTGCCAGCAGGTTTAGCGGGACACAACAAGAGACCCAGTACTTC.